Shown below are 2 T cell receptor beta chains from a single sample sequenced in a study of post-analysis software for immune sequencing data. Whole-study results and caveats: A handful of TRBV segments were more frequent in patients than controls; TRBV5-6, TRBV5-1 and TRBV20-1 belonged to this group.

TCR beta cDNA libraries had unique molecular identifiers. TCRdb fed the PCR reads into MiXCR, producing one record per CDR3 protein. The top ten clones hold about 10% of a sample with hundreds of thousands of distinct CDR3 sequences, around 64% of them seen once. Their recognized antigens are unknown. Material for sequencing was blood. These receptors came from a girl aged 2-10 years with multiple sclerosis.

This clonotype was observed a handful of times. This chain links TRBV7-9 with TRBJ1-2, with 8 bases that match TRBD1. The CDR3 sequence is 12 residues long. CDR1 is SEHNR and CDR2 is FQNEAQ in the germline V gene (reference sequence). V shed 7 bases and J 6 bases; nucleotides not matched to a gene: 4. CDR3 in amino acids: CASTRGRDGYTF. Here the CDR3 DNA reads TGTGCCAGCACCAGGGGGCGGGATGGCTACACCTTC.

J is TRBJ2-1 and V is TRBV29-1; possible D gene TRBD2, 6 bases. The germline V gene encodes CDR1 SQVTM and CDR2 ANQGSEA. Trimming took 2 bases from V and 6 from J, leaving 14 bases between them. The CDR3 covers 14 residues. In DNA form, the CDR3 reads TGCAGCGTTGAACGGGGGAGTAACCCCAATGAGCAGTTCTTC. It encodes CSVERGSNPNEQFF.